This TCR beta chain was sequenced during a study of siplizumab effects on memory and regulatory T cells (dated 2019 in TCRdb). With regard to the full study: Across roughly 8 responder-stimulator pairs, mixed lymphocyte reactions were run in pairs, about 1 with siplizumab at about 0.96 ug/mL and about 1 without drug. The effect of the anti-CD2 antibody siplizumab on alloreactive T-cell subsets was examined in allogeneic mixed lymphocyte reactions constructed from human PBMCs. What the study reported, not specific to this receptor: Because sequences at frequencies below about 10^-5 were poorly captured, only a minor fraction of alloreactive clones could be mapped back to unstimulated subsets. Roughly 75-97% of proliferating CD4+ or CD8+ clones could not be assigned a naive or memory phenotype. The cumulative frequency of alloreactive sequences traceable to unstimulated CD4+ memory T cells was significantly reduced by siplizumab. Unstimulated naive T cells appeared more diverse than memory T cells, and naive cells seemed to contribute substantially to the alloresponse. Among mappable alloreactive CD4+ clones, the Treg-derived fraction averaged nearly 70% with siplizumab versus around 25% in control reactions. No functional confirmation was obtained for the suppressive function of proliferating Tregs from siplizumab cultures.

The method was the immunoSEQ multiplex PCR assay. Around 10^5 TCR templates per sample were assayed by the deep sequencing platform. Genomic DNA extracted from sorted T cells was used for TCRbeta CDR3 sequencing. For the original study's pipeline: The R programming language was used for the clonal analysis of the TCRbeta CDR3 data. Alloreactive CD4+ and CD8+ clones were defined by comparing unstimulated samples with post-reaction CFSE-low samples. Regulatory or non-regulatory origin of alloreactive CD4+ clones was assigned by matching sequences to the sorted unstimulated Treg and non-Treg repertoires. TCRdb retrieved this table from immuneACCESS and kept in-frame rearrangements only. Not all clones are present; in checked studies, unresolved V genes account for under half, and no reason is known for the remainder. Clone size and the V and J calls come from that table; the DNA yielded D and trimming. The sample table lists 20,000 or so clones, about 40% of them with a count of one. The biggest ten clones account for approximately 5.7% of the sample.

Cells from the mixed lymphocyte reactions were cocultured for approximately six days at 37 degrees C. Responder PBMCs were labelled with CFSE, stimulator PBMCs were labelled with Violet Dye, and the two were mixed at a 1:1 ratio. TCRbeta CDR3 sequencing was performed on sorted unstimulated T cells and on proliferating T cells recovered from mixed lymphocyte reactions. Fresh whole blood from approximately ten HLA-typed healthy donors was used to isolate PBMCs. For TCR sequencing, responder T cells that had proliferated and were CFSE-low were FACS-sorted once the mixed lymphocyte reaction was over. Notes on this clone: No cognate antigen has been identified for it. There are no base qualities to consult, and no much larger clone falls within one base.

V lost 4 bases and J lost 4 bases, and the count of bases not matched to a germline gene is 8. Per the germline V gene, MGHRA is the CDR1 and YSYEKL is the CDR2. The CDR3 covers 15 residues, taking in both the cysteine and the phenylalanine. CDR3 DNA is the only sequence kept; it has 45 bases, read in frame from the first base. The rearranged segments are TRBV4-1 and TRBJ1-1; the junction holds 8 bases that match TRBD1. The sequence was obtained from a human donor in good health; the cells came from an allogeneic mixed lymphocyte reaction. Some clones in this sample may be carry-over from other donors' samples. Sequenced: CFSE-low (dividing) CD4+ T cells sorted from an allogeneic mixed lymphocyte reaction. The CDR3 reads as follows: CASSPRQGLGTEAFF. The DNA is TGCGCCAGCAGCCCTAGACAGGGGCTAGGCACTGAAGCTTTCTTT.